This T cell receptor (beta chain) was captured by sequencing in a study of immune characterization of retroperitoneal liposarcoma. MiXCR, run by TCRdb on the PCR reads, gives a single entry per CDR3 protein. The sample holds approximately 9,300 distinct CDR3 sequences, roughly 25% seen once. There are a few counts of this clonotype. The sequencing input was tumor tissue. The source is a male donor with retroperitoneal liposarcoma.

CDR3 residues: CASSGRGSFVGNEQFF. The CDR3 coding sequence is TGTGCCAGCAGTGGCCGGGGCAGCTTCGTTGGGAATGAGCAGTTCTTC. V usage is TRBV6-1 and J usage is TRBJ2-1; D is tentatively TRBD1 or TRBD2 (5 bases each). The CDR3 consists of 16 residues. The germline V gene has CDR1 MNHNS and CDR2 SASEGT. Trimming removed 4 bases from V and 7 bases from J, with 20 bases in between.